Listed below are T cell receptor beta chains from one sample, sequenced in a study of blood T cell repertoires in COVID-19. Using immunoSEQ multiplex PCR, the repertoire was profiled, and TCRdb retains in-frame clones only, with some absent. The sample carries 70,000 or so clones, more than 75% recorded once. Sequencing was performed on peripheral blood. These TCRs come from a woman younger than 35 with acute or convalescent COVID-19. CDR3s include the opening cysteine and the closing phenylalanine or tryptophan. Fields, in order: CDR3 DNA, CDR3 protein, V gene, clone size, D gene, J gene, CDR3 length. The D gene is left open where the match is weak. Size is omitted from some rows. Given values are once, few, many or a class for expanded clones.

CDR3nt: TGTGCCAGCAGCCCAGAGGGACAGGGCTATGGCTACACCTTC; CDR3aa: CASSPEGQGYGYTF; v_gene: TRBV7-8; abundance: once; d_gene: TRBD1; j_gene: TRBJ1-2; len: 14
CDR3nt: TGTGCCAGCAGCTTACAGGGGGCGGACTACGAGCAGTACTTC; CDR3aa: CASSLQGADYEQYF; v_gene: TRBV7-2; abundance: NA; d_gene: TRBD1; j_gene: TRBJ2-7; len: 14
CDR3nt: TGTGCCAGCAGCACCCGGGACAGGGCCACCTACGAGCAGTACTTC; CDR3aa: CASSTRDRATYEQYF; v_gene: TRBV7-9; abundance: NA; d_gene: TRBD1; j_gene: TRBJ2-7; len: 15
CDR3nt: TGCGCCAGCAGCTTGAAAGGGGGCCTTTCCAGCTCCTACAATGAGCAGTTCTTC; CDR3aa: CASSLKGGLSSSYNEQFF; v_gene: TRBV5-1; abundance: once; d_gene: TRBD1; j_gene: TRBJ2-1; len: 18
CDR3nt: TGTGCCAGCGCCCGGACGGGACTACCGGGAGCATGGAATACGCAGTATTTT; CDR3aa: CASARTGLPGAWNTQYF; v_gene: TRBV5-3; abundance: NA; d_gene: TRBD2; j_gene: TRBJ2-3; len: 17
CDR3nt: TGCAGCGTCTACGCCTCGGGGGATACGCAGTATTTT; CDR3aa: CSVYASGDTQYF; v_gene: TRBV29-1; abundance: NA; d_gene: NA; j_gene: TRBJ2-3; len: 12
CDR3nt: TGTGCCAGCAGTTTAATTCCACGGGGGACCTATGGCTACACCTTC; CDR3aa: CASSLIPRGTYGYTF; v_gene: TRBV28; abundance: NA; d_gene: NA; j_gene: TRBJ1-2; len: 15
CDR3nt: TGTGCCAGCAGCTTAAACGGGAACTCTGGGGCCAACGTCCTGACTTTC; CDR3aa: CASSLNGNSGANVLTF; v_gene: TRBV11-2; abundance: NA; d_gene: NA; j_gene: TRBJ2-6; len: 16
CDR3nt: TGTGCCAGCATGGTACTAGCGGGGGGGCCGGAGTCTCGGACCCAGTACTTC; CDR3aa: CASMVLAGGPESRTQYF; v_gene: TRBV2; abundance: NA; d_gene: TRBD2; j_gene: TRBJ2-5; len: 17
CDR3nt: TGTGCCAGCAGATCGCCGGGACTAGCGGGCGACGAGCAGTACTTC; CDR3aa: CASRSPGLAGDEQYF; v_gene: TRBV11-2; abundance: NA; d_gene: TRBD2; j_gene: TRBJ2-7; len: 15
CDR3nt: TGTGCCAGCAGCTTAGCTTGGGGACAGCAAGAGACCCAGTACTTC; CDR3aa: CASSLAWGQQETQYF; v_gene: TRBV11-2; abundance: NA; d_gene: TRBD1; j_gene: TRBJ2-5; len: 15
CDR3nt: TGTGCCAGCAGCAGGGTGGGAGGTGGAGATACGCAGTATTTT; CDR3aa: CASSRVGGGDTQYF; v_gene: TRBV5-4; abundance: NA; d_gene: NA; j_gene: TRBJ2-3; len: 14
CDR3nt: TGTGCCAGTAGTATACACCCCTCCCCGGGAGAAGAAGCTTTCTTT; CDR3aa: CASSIHPSPGEEAFF; v_gene: TRBV19; abundance: NA; d_gene: NA; j_gene: TRBJ1-1; len: 15
CDR3nt: TGTGCCAGCAGCTTATCGTATCTAGCGGAGGGGGTTGAGACCCAGTACTTC; CDR3aa: CASSLSYLAEGVETQYF; v_gene: TRBV7-9; abundance: few; d_gene: NA; j_gene: TRBJ2-5; len: 17
CDR3nt: TGTGCCAGCAGTAGACAAAGACAGTATGGCTACACCTTC; CDR3aa: CASSRQRQYGYTF; v_gene: TRBV6-5; abundance: NA; d_gene: NA; j_gene: TRBJ1-2; len: 13
CDR3nt: TGTGCCAGCAGCCCCTGGGGAGCGGGGGACCAAGAGACCCAGTACTTC; CDR3aa: CASSPWGAGDQETQYF; v_gene: TRBV7-2; abundance: NA; d_gene: TRBD2; j_gene: TRBJ2-5; len: 16
CDR3nt: TGTGCCAGCAGTTTAGGGCTAGCGGGAAATGAGCAGTTCTTC; CDR3aa: CASSLGLAGNEQFF; v_gene: TRBV27; abundance: NA; d_gene: TRBD2; j_gene: TRBJ2-1; len: 14
CDR3nt: TGCGCCAGCAGCTTGGTCGGAGGGCTGGGGACCGGGGAGCTGTTTTTT; CDR3aa: CASSLVGGLGTGELFF; v_gene: TRBV5-1; abundance: NA; d_gene: NA; j_gene: TRBJ2-2; len: 16
CDR3nt: TGCGCCAGCAGGCCGGGACAGGGGAACACCGGGGAGCTGTTTTTT; CDR3aa: CASRPGQGNTGELFF; v_gene: TRBV5-1; abundance: NA; d_gene: TRBD1; j_gene: TRBJ2-2; len: 15
CDR3nt: TGTGCCAGCAGTTTAATGAGGAATTCACCCCTCCACTTT; CDR3aa: CASSLMRNSPLHF; v_gene: TRBV28; abundance: NA; d_gene: NA; j_gene: TRBJ1-6; len: 13
CDR3nt: TGTGCCAGCAGCCTCTCTAGAGGACTAGCGGGTTACACCGGGGAGCTGTTTTTT; CDR3aa: CASSLSRGLAGYTGELFF; v_gene: TRBV3-1/TRBV3-2; abundance: NA; d_gene: TRBD2; j_gene: TRBJ2-2; len: 18
CDR3nt: TGTGCCAGCAGCAAAGAGGCGGCTAGCGGAGGCCGGGAGACCCAGTACTTC; CDR3aa: CASSKEAASGGRETQYF; v_gene: TRBV13; abundance: NA; d_gene: TRBD2; j_gene: TRBJ2-5; len: 17
CDR3nt: TGTGCCAGTAGTGGATCGGGGGGCAGGGAGCAGTACTTC; CDR3aa: CASSGSGGREQYF; v_gene: TRBV19; abundance: NA; d_gene: NA; j_gene: TRBJ2-7; len: 13
CDR3nt: TGTGCCAGCAGTGACCCGACCACCGGGACAGGGTATGGCTACACCTTC; CDR3aa: CASSDPTTGTGYGYTF; v_gene: TRBV6-1; abundance: NA; d_gene: TRBD1; j_gene: TRBJ1-2; len: 16
CDR3nt: TGTGCCAGCAGCCGGTCGGGTATCGATAATTCACCCCTCCACTTT; CDR3aa: CASSRSGIDNSPLHF; v_gene: TRBV7-9; abundance: NA; d_gene: NA; j_gene: TRBJ1-6; len: 15
CDR3nt: TGTGCCAGCAGTCAGGGACTAGCCTACGAGCAGTACTTC; CDR3aa: CASSQGLAYEQYF; v_gene: TRBV12-3/TRBV12-4; abundance: NA; d_gene: TRBD2; j_gene: TRBJ2-7; len: 13
CDR3nt: TGTGCCAGCAGCTCCGGGACTGACATCGATGAGCAGTTCTTC; CDR3aa: CASSSGTDIDEQFF; v_gene: TRBV5-4; abundance: NA; d_gene: NA; j_gene: TRBJ2-1; len: 14
CDR3nt: TGTGCCAGCAGCCACCCCGGGGGAGTAGCGGGAGTAAGAAAGACCCAGTACTTC; CDR3aa: CASSHPGGVAGVRKTQYF; v_gene: TRBV11-2; abundance: NA; d_gene: TRBD2; j_gene: TRBJ2-5; len: 18
CDR3nt: TGTGCCAGCAGTTACGGACAAACCAATCAGCCCCAGCATTTT; CDR3aa: CASSYGQTNQPQHF; v_gene: TRBV6-5; abundance: NA; d_gene: NA; j_gene: TRBJ1-5; len: 14
CDR3nt: TGTGCCTGGAGTAAAAACCGGGACAGTAATCAGCCCCAGCATTTT; CDR3aa: CAWSKNRDSNQPQHF; v_gene: TRBV30; abundance: NA; d_gene: TRBD1; j_gene: TRBJ1-5; len: 15
CDR3nt: TGTGCCAGCAGCTCCAGAACGGAAGCGGGGGCGAGCACAGATACGCAGTATTTT; CDR3aa: CASSSRTEAGASTDTQYF; v_gene: TRBV13; abundance: NA; d_gene: TRBD2; j_gene: TRBJ2-3; len: 18
CDR3nt: TGTGCCAGCAGTGAACAGGGTTTTGGCTACGAGCAGTACTTC; CDR3aa: CASSEQGFGYEQYF; v_gene: TRBV2; abundance: NA; d_gene: NA; j_gene: TRBJ2-7; len: 14
CDR3nt: TGTGCCATCAGTGAGTCGATTGGGGTTGGGGAGGGTGAAGCTTTCTTT; CDR3aa: CAISESIGVGEGEAFF; v_gene: TRBV10-3; abundance: NA; d_gene: NA; j_gene: TRBJ1-1; len: 16
CDR3nt: TGTGCCAGCAGCTTAGGGCTCGAAACTAGCGGGATTTACGAGCAGTACTTC; CDR3aa: CASSLGLETSGIYEQYF; v_gene: TRBV5-5; abundance: NA; d_gene: TRBD2; j_gene: TRBJ2-7; len: 17
CDR3nt: TGTGCCAGCAGCTTGAAACGTAGCTCCTACAATGAGCAGTTCTTC; CDR3aa: CASSLKRSSYNEQFF; v_gene: TRBV5-6; abundance: NA; d_gene: NA; j_gene: TRBJ2-1; len: 15
CDR3nt: TGTGCCAGTACCCCCGGGGGGTGGTATGGCTACACCTTC; CDR3aa: CASTPGGWYGYTF; v_gene: TRBV19; abundance: NA; d_gene: NA; j_gene: TRBJ1-2; len: 13
CDR3nt: TGTGCCTGGAGTGTACACTCTAGCGGGAGTGAGACCCAGTACTTC; CDR3aa: CAWSVHSSGSETQYF; v_gene: TRBV30; abundance: NA; d_gene: TRBD2; j_gene: TRBJ2-5; len: 15
CDR3nt: TGCGCCAGCAGCTTGGTTGCGGCTAGCGGGGGGGCAGATACGCAGTATTTT; CDR3aa: CASSLVAASGGADTQYF; v_gene: TRBV5-1; abundance: NA; d_gene: TRBD2; j_gene: TRBJ2-3; len: 17
CDR3nt: TGCGCCAGCGGATCCGGGACAGGGAAATACGAGCAGTACTTC; CDR3aa: CASGSGTGKYEQYF; v_gene: TRBV5-1; abundance: NA; d_gene: TRBD1; j_gene: TRBJ2-7; len: 14
CDR3nt: TGCGCCAGCAGTGATCAATACAGGGGCAATCAGCCCCAGCATTTT; CDR3aa: CASSDQYRGNQPQHF; v_gene: TRBV10-2; abundance: NA; d_gene: NA; j_gene: TRBJ1-5; len: 15
CDR3nt: TGTGCCAGCAGTTACGGCTTTCAGGGAAACTATGGCTACACCTTC; CDR3aa: CASSYGFQGNYGYTF; v_gene: TRBV6-5; abundance: NA; d_gene: NA; j_gene: TRBJ1-2; len: 15
CDR3nt: TGTGCCAGCAAACTAGCGGGGCTCAATGAGCAGTTCTTC; CDR3aa: CASKLAGLNEQFF; v_gene: TRBV2; abundance: once; d_gene: TRBD2; j_gene: TRBJ2-1; len: 13
CDR3nt: TGTGCCAGCAGCCCGACAGGGGGCGAGGGCGATGAGCAGTTCTTC; CDR3aa: CASSPTGGEGDEQFF; v_gene: TRBV6-2/TRBV6-3; abundance: once; d_gene: TRBD1; j_gene: TRBJ2-1; len: 15
CDR3nt: TGTGCCAGCAGTACGCGGACAGGGGGTAGCACTGAAGCTTTCTTT; CDR3aa: CASSTRTGGSTEAFF; v_gene: TRBV28; abundance: NA; d_gene: TRBD1; j_gene: TRBJ1-1; len: 15
CDR3nt: TGTGCCAGCAGCTTGGGTAGGATAGGGGGAAGCCCAGATACGCAGTATTTT; CDR3aa: CASSLGRIGGSPDTQYF; v_gene: TRBV5-8; abundance: NA; d_gene: NA; j_gene: TRBJ2-3; len: 17
CDR3nt: TGTGCCAGCAGCTTCAGACAGAACACTGAAGCTTTCTTT; CDR3aa: CASSFRQNTEAFF; v_gene: TRBV7-7; abundance: NA; d_gene: NA; j_gene: TRBJ1-1; len: 13
CDR3nt: TGTGCCACACAGGGATGGAACGGCTATGGCTACACCTTC; CDR3aa: CATQGWNGYGYTF; v_gene: TRBV19; abundance: few; d_gene: NA; j_gene: TRBJ1-2; len: 13
CDR3nt: TGTGCCAGCAGTGACGTAGTTTGGGGCTACACCTTC; CDR3aa: CASSDVVWGYTF; v_gene: TRBV2; abundance: NA; d_gene: NA; j_gene: TRBJ1-2; len: 12
CDR3nt: TGTGCCAGCAGTGAATCGAGCCCAGGGGGGCCTAACTATGGCTACACCTTC; CDR3aa: CASSESSPGGPNYGYTF; v_gene: TRBV6-1; abundance: NA; d_gene: TRBD1; j_gene: TRBJ1-2; len: 17
CDR3nt: TGTGCCAGCAGCTTGCAGGGGATGGGACTAGCACGCTCCTACAATGAGCAGTTCTTC; CDR3aa: CASSLQGMGLARSYNEQFF; v_gene: TRBV5-5; abundance: NA; d_gene: TRBD2; j_gene: TRBJ2-1; len: 19
CDR3nt: TGTGCCAGCAGCCAAGAGAGGTTCGAGCAGTACTTC; CDR3aa: CASSQERFEQYF; v_gene: TRBV14; abundance: NA; d_gene: NA; j_gene: TRBJ2-7; len: 12
CDR3nt: TGTGCCAGCAGCTTAGAACTAGGGGGAAGGACTGAAGCTTTCTTT; CDR3aa: CASSLELGGRTEAFF; v_gene: TRBV11-3; abundance: few; d_gene: NA; j_gene: TRBJ1-1; len: 15
CDR3nt: TGCGCCAGCAGCCAAGCGACAGGGGGCGTGGGCACCGGGGAGCTGTTTTTT; CDR3aa: CASSQATGGVGTGELFF; v_gene: TRBV4-1; abundance: NA; d_gene: TRBD1; j_gene: TRBJ2-2; len: 17
CDR3nt: TGTGCTAGTGGTTTGGCCGCTAGCGGGGGGAACACCGGGGAGCTGTTTTTT; CDR3aa: CASGLAASGGNTGELFF; v_gene: TRBV12-5; abundance: NA; d_gene: TRBD2; j_gene: TRBJ2-2; len: 17